Following are 17 T cell receptor beta chains from one sample sequenced in a study of T cell responses to AZD1222 COVID-19 vaccine listed by TCRdb under 2021. The receptor library was made with the immunoSEQ multiplex PCR assay. Here the immuneACCESS table is served through TCRdb, limited to in-frame sequences with V and J called. Missing clones are a known gap in these copies; in checked studies unresolved V genes cover under half, and the rest lacks a known reason. The sample yields roughly 120,000 clones; about 89% were counted once. The ten largest clones capture 7.1% of the sample. This specimen's time point label, interpreted: about 28 days (+/-7) after the second vaccine dose. The sample consisted of peripheral blood, taken 28 days after the second AZD1222 dose. All receptors come from an adult who received the AZD1222 COVID-19 vaccine.

The chain employs TRBV4-3 and TRBJ2-3; weak D call: TRBD2 (6 bases). There are 15 residues in the CDR3. V was pared by 1 base and J by 2 bases, with 10 bases between. The V gene's germline CDR1 is LGHNA and CDR2 YSLEER. CDR3 sequence (DNA): TGCGCCAGCAGCCAAGCGGGACTCTACACAGATACGCAGTATTTT. It yields the protein CASSQAGLYTDTQYF.

V is TRBV10-1 and J is TRBJ1-2, with D possibly being TRBD1 (5 bases). The CDR3 is 14 residues long. V was clipped by 4 bases and J by 8 bases, with 17 bases between them. CDR1 is WNHNN and CDR2 is SYGVQD in the germline V gene (reference sequence). In nucleotides, the CDR3 is TGCGCCAGCAGTGTTCAGTTTCGGGGGGGAGGCTACACCTTC. Translating it yields CASSVQFRGGGYTF.

The V gene is TRBV5-1, the J gene TRBJ1-1; tentatively, D is TRBD1 (6 bases). The V end was cut by 2 bases, the J end by 4 bases, with 15 bases between. Germline V gene sequence: CDR1 SGHRS, CDR2 YFSETQ. The CDR3 has 15 residues. Here the CDR3 reads CASSFRGGLFTEAFF. CDR3 DNA sequence: TGCGCCAGCAGCTTTCGAGGGGGTTTGTTCACTGAAGCTTTCTTT.

This sequence joins TRBV7-8 and TRBJ2-1; 15 bases are shared with TRBD2. This CDR3 is built from 19 residues. V gave up 5 bases and J gave up 5 bases; unmatched junction bases: 13. The germline CDR1 and CDR2 sequences are SGHVS and FQNEAQ. The CDR3 spells CASSMGLAGGITKHNEQFF. As DNA, the CDR3 is TGTGCCAGCAGCATGGGACTAGCGGGAGGCATAACCAAGCACAATGAGCAGTTCTTC.

The rearrangement uses TRBV5-6 and TRBJ2-5; a weak D match, TRBD1 (5 bases). V was clipped by 0 bases and J by 3 bases, with 12 bases between them. This CDR3 has 15 amino acids. Looked up from germline, CDR1 is SGHDT and CDR2 is YYEEEE. The CDR3 sequence: CASSLGMGHEETQYF. Here the CDR3 DNA reads TGTGCCAGCAGCTTGGGCATGGGGCACGAAGAGACCCAGTACTTC.

Comments on this clone: The same CDR3 is also encoded by other DNA sequences in this sample. The chain combines TRBV6-5 with TRBJ2-7; 8 bases line up with TRBD2. Germline V gives CDR1 MNHEY, CDR2 SVGAGI. Trimming at V came to 0 bases and at J to 2 bases, leaving 3 bases not matched to a gene. The CDR3 has 15 residues. The CDR3: CASSYSAGGPYEQYF. The CDR3 region has the DNA TGTGCCAGCAGTTACTCGGCGGGGGGCCCCTACGAGCAGTACTTC.

This rearrangement joins TRBV19 to TRBJ2-4; 7 nucleotides agree with TRBD2. The V gene's germline CDR1 is LNHDA and CDR2 SQIVND (reference sequence). The V gene end was trimmed by 3 bases and the J gene end by 1 base; junction bases not matched to a gene: 15. This CDR3 is built from 19 residues. The DNA for the CDR3 is TGTGCCAGTAGTATCGGGTCCGGGAGGAGTTCTCTGGCCAAAAACATTCAGTACTTC. This codes for CASSIGSGRSSLAKNIQYF.

A single count supports this clone. V and J are TRBV5-8 and TRBJ2-7; a weak D match, TRBD1 (5 bases). This CDR3 has 15 residues. Germline V CDR1 and CDR2: SGHTS, YDEGEE. Trimming pared 0 bases from V and 0 bases from J, leaving 10 bases between. The DNA of the CDR3 is TGTGCCAGCAGCTTGGCCCCAGGGCCCTCCTACGAGCAGTACTTC. It is translated as CASSLAPGPSYEQYF.

The chain has TRBV27 and TRBJ1-1; D remains unclear. This CDR3 is built from 13 residues. From germline, CDR1 is MNHEY and CDR2 SMNVEV (reference sequence). Trimming shortened V by 7 bases and J by 2 bases, and 11 bases separated the two germline ends. The DNA for the CDR3 is TGTGCCAGCAAAGGCATAGGTAACACTGAAGCTTTCTTT. This codes for CASKGIGNTEAFF.

The chain carries TRBV24-1 and TRBJ2-1; D might be TRBD1 or TRBD2, each matching 6 bases. The CDR3 runs to 16 residues. V was trimmed by 3 bases and J by 0 bases, leaving 11 bases between them. Looked up from germline, CDR1 is KGHDR and CDR2 is SFDVKD. The CDR3 loop is CATSDPGEASYNEQFF. The CDR3 DNA follows: TGTGCCACCAGTGATCCAGGGGAGGCCTCCTACAATGAGCAGTTCTTC.

The chain uses TRBV27 and TRBJ1-3, with a tentative D call TRBD1 (6 bases). CDR1 and CDR2 from the germline V gene are MNHEY and SMNVEV (reference sequence). Deletions cut 0 bases from V and 6 bases from J, with 15 bases between. The CDR3 totals 16 residues. CDR3 protein: CASSLSGGPAPNTIYF. The CDR3 DNA is TGTGCCAGCAGTTTATCGGGGGGCCCGGCCCCAAACACCATATATTTT.

The chain links TRBV28 to TRBJ2-1, with TRBD2 matching 10 bases. The germline gives CDR1 MDHEN, CDR2 SYDVKM. V shed 5 bases, J shed 5 bases, and the junction held 9 bases outside the gene matches. The CDR3 extends over 16 amino acids. CDR3 in DNA: TGTGCCAGCAGTAGCCCCCTAGCGGGGGCTAACAATGAGCAGTTCTTC. It translates to CASSSPLAGANNEQFF.

This chain uses TRBV27 with TRBJ2-1, with TRBD2 matching 12 bases. The ends lost 7 bases at V and 4 bases at J; junction bases unmatched: 17. The CDR3 extends over 19 amino acids. Germline-derived CDR1 and CDR2 are MNHEY and SMNVEV (reference sequence). CDR3 region: CASKRLTLAGGMQYNEQFF. CDR3 sequence (DNA): TGTGCCAGCAAACGGTTGACGCTAGCGGGGGGGATGCAGTACAATGAGCAGTTCTTC.

For the CDR3, the DNA is TGTGCCAGCAGCCCACAGGGGATTCGGCAGTTCTTC. Translation: CASSPQGIRQFF. The chain is built from TRBV7-9 and TRBJ2-1; 7 bases fit TRBD1. V was pared by 5 bases and J by 12 bases, with 7 bases of the junction left unmatched. The length of the CDR3 is 12 residues. Germline V gives CDR1 SEHNR, CDR2 FQNEAQ (reference sequence). Looking up the rest from reference TRBV7-9 and TRBJ2-1 gives the full variable domain: DTGVSQNPRHKITKRGQNVTFRCDPISEHNRLYWYRQTLGQGPEFLTYFQNEAQLEKSRLLSDRFSAERPKGSFSTLEIQRTEQGDSAMYLCASSPQGIRQFFGPGTRLTVL.

CDR3 residues: CASSLSTTSGSYEQYF. The CDR3 nucleotides read TGTGCCAGCAGTTTATCGACGACTAGCGGGAGTTACGAGCAGTACTTC. The chain recombines TRBV27 with TRBJ2-7; TRBD2 aligns across 12 bases. V shed 0 bases, J shed 4 bases, and the junction held 4 bases outside the gene matches. CDR3 length equals 16 residues. Germline loops: CDR1 MNHEY, CDR2 SMNVEV (reference sequence).

The CDR3 DNA is TGTGCCAGCAGTTACTCCGGTCGGAGGGGCTATGGCTACACCTTC. This codes for CASSYSGRRGYGYTF. This rearrangement joins TRBV6-5 to TRBJ1-2; the D gene is possibly TRBD1 (5 bases). V lost 0 bases, J lost 4 bases, and 12 bases lay in between. Germline CDR1 reads MNHEY; CDR2 reads SVGAGI. CDR3 length: 15 amino acids.

V usage is TRBV7-8 and J usage is TRBJ1-1; 7 nucleotides agree with TRBD1. The CDR3 spans 15 residues. In germline, CDR1 is SGHVS, CDR2 FQNEAQ. The junction had 6 bases not matched to a gene; V was cut back by 5 bases and J by 0 bases. CDR3 nucleotide sequence: TGTGCCAGCAGCGGTAGGGGGCCCATGAACACTGAAGCTTTCTTT. It specifies CASSGRGPMNTEAFF. The full variable domain, its missing parts supplied by reference TRBV7-8 and TRBJ1-1, is GAGVSQSPRYKVAKRGQDVALRCDPISGHVSLFWYQQALGQGPEFLTYFQNEAQLDKSGLPSDRFFAERPEGSVSTLKIQRTQQEDSAVYLCASSGRGPMNTEAFFGQGTRLTVV.